Below are 9 T cell receptor beta chains sequenced from a single sample in a study of identical twins. MiXCR, applied by TCRdb to the 5' RACE reads, yields one record per CDR3 protein. This sample has roughly 350,000 distinct CDR3 sequences, with 8.5% to 10% found just once. The material sequenced was naive T cells sorted from blood. The receptor set was obtained from a woman between 45 and 65 years old in good health.

This clonotype was seen more than once but under ten times. The chain links TRBV5-1 to TRBJ1-2; 8 nucleotides line up with TRBD1. The CDR3 consists of 13 residues. Trimming removed 4 bases from V and 6 bases from J; junction bases left unmatched: 5. The germline V gene encodes CDR1 SGHRS and CDR2 YFSETQ. This chain's CDR3 is CASSGGTGDGYTF. CDR3 nucleotides: TGCGCCAGCAGCGGGGGGACAGGAGATGGCTACACCTTC.

This clonotype was counted at least ten times. The gene calls are TRBV5-1 and TRBJ1-5; D perhaps matches TRBD1 (5 bases). This CDR3 region has 14 residues. The germline V and J ends were trimmed by 4 bases and 7 bases, with 15 bases remaining between them. Germline-derived CDR1 and CDR2 are SGHRS and YFSETQ. CDR3 amino acids: CASSPGDGDQPQHF. CDR3 in DNA: TGCGCCAGCAGCCCCGGGGACGGCGACCAGCCCCAGCATTTT.

The table lists this clonotype with many counts. In DNA form, the CDR3 reads TGTGCCACCGAACCCCCCCTTTACTACGAGCAGTACTTC. Translated, it gives CATEPPLYYEQYF. This chain uses TRBV7-9 with TRBJ2-7; D is unclear. The CDR3 totals 13 residues. Looked up from germline, CDR1 is SEHNR and CDR2 is FQNEAQ (reference sequence). V gave up 10 bases and J gave up 3 bases, with 16 bases separating them.

This chain links TRBV27 with TRBJ1-1; no definite D call. CDR1 is MNHEY and CDR2 is SMNVEV in the germline V gene (reference sequence). The CDR3 is 14 residues long. Trimming removed 6 bases at V and 1 base at J, with 12 bases between. CDR3 amino acids: CASSPDTRNTEAFF. In DNA, the CDR3 is TGTGCCAGCAGCCCTGACACCCGGAACACTGAAGCTTTCTTT.

This clonotype was seen many times. For the CDR3, the DNA is TGTGCCACCAGTGATGGGCGTAGCTCCTACAATGAGCAGTTCTTC. Translation gives CATSDGRSSYNEQFF. The chain joins TRBV24-1 to TRBJ2-1; D unresolved. V was cut by 3 bases and J by 0 bases, with 8 bases left in between. The CDR3 is 15 residues long. Germline lookup yields CDR1 KGHDR and CDR2 SFDVKD.

V and J are TRBV9 and TRBJ1-1; D gene uncertain. Trimming pared 0 bases from V and 4 bases from J, leaving 1 base between. The CDR3 loop spans 11 amino acids. Germline values: CDR1 SGDLS, CDR2 YYNGEE. The CDR3 sequence: CASSVVTEAFF. The CDR3 DNA reads as TGTGCCAGCAGCGTAGTCACTGAAGCTTTCTTT.

The chain combines TRBV12-3 or TRBV12-4 with TRBJ2-7; TRBD1 matches at 9 bases. V trimming: 5 bases; J trimming: 6 bases; junction bases outside the gene matches: 11. The CDR3 sequence is 15 residues long. In DNA form, the CDR3 reads TGTGCCAGCAGTACCCCCGGGACAGGGAATCCCGAGCAGTACTTC. It codes for CASSTPGTGNPEQYF.

The chain employs TRBV5-1 and TRBJ2-7, with TRBD1 as a possible D gene (6 bases). V lost 4 bases, J lost 12 bases, and 20 bases lay in between. From germline, CDR1 is SGHRS and CDR2 YFSETQ. The CDR3 is made up of 13 amino acids. The CDR3: CASSLIGTPSRYV. For the CDR3, the DNA is TGCGCCAGCAGCCTGATCGGGACACCTTCTAGGTACGTC.

This clonotype was counted many times. This chain connects TRBV20-1 to TRBJ2-1; perhaps TRBD2 as D (6 bases). Trimming pared 3 bases from V and 7 bases from J, leaving 16 bases between. The CDR3 runs 14 residues. CDR1 and CDR2 (germline): DFQATT, SNEGSKA (reference sequence). The DNA of the CDR3 is TGCAGTGCTAGCTCCGGGACTGAGGTAAATGAGCAGTTCTTC. It yields the protein CSASSGTEVNEQFF.